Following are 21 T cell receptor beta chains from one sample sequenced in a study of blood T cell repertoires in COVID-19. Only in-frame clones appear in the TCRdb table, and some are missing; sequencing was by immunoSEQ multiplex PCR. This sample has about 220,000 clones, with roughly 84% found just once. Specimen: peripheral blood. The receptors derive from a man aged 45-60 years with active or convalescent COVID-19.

CDR3 bases: TGTGCCAGCTCACCCCGGACTTCCCCACTCGGGGAGCTGTTTTTT. It is translated as CASSPRTSPLGELFF. V gene TRBV18 combines with J gene TRBJ2-2; D possibly corresponds to TRBD2 (5 bases). Germline CDR1 KGHSH, CDR2 LQKENI. Between the trimmed V and J ends, which lost 3 bases and 7 bases, there was a span of 15 bases. The CDR3 contains 15 residues.

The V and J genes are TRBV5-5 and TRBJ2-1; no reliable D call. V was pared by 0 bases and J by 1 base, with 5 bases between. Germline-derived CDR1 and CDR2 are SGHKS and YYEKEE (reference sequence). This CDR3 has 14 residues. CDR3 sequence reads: CASSLVPSYNEQFF. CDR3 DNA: TGTGCCAGCAGCTTGGTTCCTTCCTACAATGAGCAGTTCTTC.

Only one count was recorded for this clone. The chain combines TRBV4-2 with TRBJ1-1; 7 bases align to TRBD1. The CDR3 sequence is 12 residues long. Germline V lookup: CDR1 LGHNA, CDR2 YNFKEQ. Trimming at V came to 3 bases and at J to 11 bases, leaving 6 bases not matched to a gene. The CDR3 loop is CASSHRQGEAFF. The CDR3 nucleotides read TGTGCCAGCAGCCACCGACAGGGTGAGGCTTTCTTT.

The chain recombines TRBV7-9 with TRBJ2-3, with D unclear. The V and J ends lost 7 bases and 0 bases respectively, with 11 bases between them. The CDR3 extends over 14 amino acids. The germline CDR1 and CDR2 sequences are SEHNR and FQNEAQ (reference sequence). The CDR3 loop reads CASTTRLSTDTQYF. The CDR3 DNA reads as TGTGCCAGCACCACCCGACTCAGCACAGATACGCAGTATTTT.

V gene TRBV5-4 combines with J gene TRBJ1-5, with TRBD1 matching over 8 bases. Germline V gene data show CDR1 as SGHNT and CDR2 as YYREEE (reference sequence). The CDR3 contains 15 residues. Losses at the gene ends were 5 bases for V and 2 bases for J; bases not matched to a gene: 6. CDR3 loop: CASRPRGPGNQPQHF. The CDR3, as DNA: TGTGCCAGCAGACCCAGGGGGCCCGGCAATCAGCCCCAGCATTTT.

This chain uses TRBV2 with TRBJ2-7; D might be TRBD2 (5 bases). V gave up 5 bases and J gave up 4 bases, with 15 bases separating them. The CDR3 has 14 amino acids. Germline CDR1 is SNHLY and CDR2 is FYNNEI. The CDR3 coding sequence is TGTGCCAGCAGTTTCGGGAATCCCAGGTACGAGCAGTACGTC. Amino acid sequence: CASSFGNPRYEQYV.

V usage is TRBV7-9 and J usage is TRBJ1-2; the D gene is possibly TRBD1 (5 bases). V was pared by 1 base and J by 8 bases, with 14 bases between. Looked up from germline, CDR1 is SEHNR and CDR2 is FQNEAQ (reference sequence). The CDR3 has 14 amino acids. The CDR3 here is CASSLVGQGEGYTF. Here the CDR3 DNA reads TGTGCCAGCAGCTTAGTCGGTCAGGGCGAGGGCTACACCTTC.

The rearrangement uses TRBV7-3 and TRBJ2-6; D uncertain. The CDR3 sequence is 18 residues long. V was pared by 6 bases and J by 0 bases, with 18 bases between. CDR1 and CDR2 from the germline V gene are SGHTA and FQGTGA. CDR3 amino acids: CASSPTLGGGSGANVLTF. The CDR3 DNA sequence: TGTGCCAGCAGTCCGACCCTAGGCGGCGGCTCTGGGGCCAACGTCCTGACTTTC. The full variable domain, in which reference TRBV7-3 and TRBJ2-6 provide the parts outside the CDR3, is GAGVSQTPSNKVTEKGKYVELRCDPISGHTALYWYRQSLGQGPEFLIYFQGTGAADDSGLPNDRFFAVRPEGSVSTLKIQRTERGDSAVYLCASSPTLGGGSGANVLTFGAGSRLTVL.

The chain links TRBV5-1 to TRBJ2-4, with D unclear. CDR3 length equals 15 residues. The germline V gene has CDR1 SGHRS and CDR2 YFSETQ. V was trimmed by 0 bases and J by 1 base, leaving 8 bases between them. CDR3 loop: CASSLDSPAKNIQYF. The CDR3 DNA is TGCGCCAGCAGCTTGGACAGTCCTGCCAAAAACATTCAGTACTTC.

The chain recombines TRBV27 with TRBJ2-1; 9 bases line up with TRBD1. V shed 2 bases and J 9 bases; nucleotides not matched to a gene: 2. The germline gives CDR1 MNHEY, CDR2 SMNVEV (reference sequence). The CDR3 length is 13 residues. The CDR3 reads CASSLGTGTEQFF. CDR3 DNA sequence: TGTGCCAGCAGTTTAGGGACAGGGACTGAGCAGTTCTTC.

The DNA of the CDR3 is TGTGCCAGCAGCTTTCAACAGGGCTCTGGGGCCAACGTCCTGACTTTC. Residues: CASSFQQGSGANVLTF. The chain combines TRBV7-2 with TRBJ2-6; a possible D gene is TRBD1 (6 bases). With 3 bases removed from V and 0 bases from J, the gap between germline ends came to 9 bases. This CDR3 spans 16 amino acids. Germline CDR1 reads SGHTA; CDR2 reads FQGNSA.

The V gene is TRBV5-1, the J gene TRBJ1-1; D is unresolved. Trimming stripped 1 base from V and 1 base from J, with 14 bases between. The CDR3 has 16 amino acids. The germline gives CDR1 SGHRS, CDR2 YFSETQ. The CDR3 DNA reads TGCGCCAGCAGCTTGCAGGTGGGTCGCACGAACACTGAAGCTTTCTTT. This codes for CASSLQVGRTNTEAFF.

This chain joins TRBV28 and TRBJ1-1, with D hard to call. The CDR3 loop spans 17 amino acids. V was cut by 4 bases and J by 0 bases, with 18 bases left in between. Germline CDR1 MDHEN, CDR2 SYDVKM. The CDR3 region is CASSYRSARVMNTEAFF. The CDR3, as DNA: TGTGCCAGCAGTTACCGTTCCGCAAGAGTCATGAACACTGAAGCTTTCTTT.

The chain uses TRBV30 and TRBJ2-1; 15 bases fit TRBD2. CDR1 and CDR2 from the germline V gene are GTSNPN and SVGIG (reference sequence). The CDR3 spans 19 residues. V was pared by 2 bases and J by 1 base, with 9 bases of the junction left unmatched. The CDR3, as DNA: TGTGCCTGGAGTACCTCCGGGACTAGCGGGAGGCGTTCCTACAATGAGCAGTTCTTC. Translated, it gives CAWSTSGTSGRRSYNEQFF.

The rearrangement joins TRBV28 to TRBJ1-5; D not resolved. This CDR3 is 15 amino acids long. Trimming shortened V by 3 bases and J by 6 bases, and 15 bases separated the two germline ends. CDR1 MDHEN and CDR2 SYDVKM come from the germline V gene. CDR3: CASSFSGALRQPQHF. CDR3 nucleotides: TGTGCCAGCAGTTTTTCAGGCGCGCTTCGTCAGCCCCAGCATTTT. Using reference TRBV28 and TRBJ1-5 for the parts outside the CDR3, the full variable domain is DVKVTQSSRYLVKRTGEKVFLECVQDMDHENMFWYRQDPGLGLRLIYFSYDVKMKEKGDIPEGYSVSREKKERFSLILESASTNQTSMYLCASSFSGALRQPQHFGDGTRLSIL.

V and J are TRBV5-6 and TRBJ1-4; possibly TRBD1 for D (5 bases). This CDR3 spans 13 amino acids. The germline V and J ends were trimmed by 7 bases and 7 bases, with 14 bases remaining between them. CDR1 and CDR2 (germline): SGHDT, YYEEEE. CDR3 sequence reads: CASLGAKGEKLFF. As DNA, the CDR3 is TGTGCCAGCCTAGGGGCGAAGGGTGAAAAACTGTTTTTT. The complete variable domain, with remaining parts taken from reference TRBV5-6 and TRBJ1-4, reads DAGVTQSPTHLIKTRGQQVTLRCSPKSGHDTVSWYQQALGQGPQFIFQYYEEEERQRGNFPDRFSGHQFPNYSSELNVNALLLGDSALYLCASLGAKGEKLFFGSGTQLSVL.

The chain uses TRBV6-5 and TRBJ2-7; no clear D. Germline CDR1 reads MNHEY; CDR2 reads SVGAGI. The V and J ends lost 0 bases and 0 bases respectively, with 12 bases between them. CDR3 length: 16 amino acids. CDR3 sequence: CASSYSGRLSSYEQYF. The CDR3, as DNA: TGTGCCAGCAGTTACTCGGGCAGGTTGAGCTCCTACGAGCAGTACTTC.

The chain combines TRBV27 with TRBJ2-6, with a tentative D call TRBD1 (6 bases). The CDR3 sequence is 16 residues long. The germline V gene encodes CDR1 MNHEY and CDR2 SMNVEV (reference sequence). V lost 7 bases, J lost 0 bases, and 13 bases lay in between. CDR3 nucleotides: TGTGCCAGCACGATCGGGACAACCTCTGGGGCCAACGTCCTGACTTTC. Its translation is CASTIGTTSGANVLTF.

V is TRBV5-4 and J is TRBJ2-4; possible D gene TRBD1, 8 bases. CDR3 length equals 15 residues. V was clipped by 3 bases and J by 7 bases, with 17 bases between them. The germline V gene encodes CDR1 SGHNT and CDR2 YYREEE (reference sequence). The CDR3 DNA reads TGTGCCAGCAGCTCGCCTACAGGGGGGGGCAACATTCAGTACTTC. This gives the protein CASSSPTGGGNIQYF. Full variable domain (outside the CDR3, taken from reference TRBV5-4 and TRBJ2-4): ETGVTQSPTHLIKTRGQQVTLRCSSQSGHNTVSWYQQALGQGPQFIFQYYREEENGRGNFPPRFSGLQFPNYSSELNVNALELDDSALYLCASSSPTGGGNIQYFGAGTRLSVL.

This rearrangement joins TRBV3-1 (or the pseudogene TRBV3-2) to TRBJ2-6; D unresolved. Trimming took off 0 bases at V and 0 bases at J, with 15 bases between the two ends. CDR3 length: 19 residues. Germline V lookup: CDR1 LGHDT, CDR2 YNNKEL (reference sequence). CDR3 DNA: TGTGCCAGCAGCCAAGATCCCGGCAGGTTGGGCTCTGGGGCCAACGTCCTGACTTTC. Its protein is CASSQDPGRLGSGANVLTF.

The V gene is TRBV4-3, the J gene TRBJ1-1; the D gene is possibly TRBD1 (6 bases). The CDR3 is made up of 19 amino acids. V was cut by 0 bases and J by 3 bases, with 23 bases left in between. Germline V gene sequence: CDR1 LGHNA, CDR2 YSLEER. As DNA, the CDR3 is TGCGCCAGCAGCCAAGAATATATTATTGCAGGGGTCCCCGACACTGAAGCTTTCTTT. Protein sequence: CASSQEYIIAGVPDTEAFF.